Listed below are T cell receptor beta chains from one sample, sequenced in a study of control samples from healthy donors and cancer patients. Measured with immunoSEQ multiplex PCR; TCRdb has only the in-frame clones, and not every one. The table includes roughly 120,000 clones, 93% detected once. Material for sequencing was blood. Every receptor here comes from a man aged 25 to 45 in good health. CDR3s include the opening cysteine and the closing phenylalanine or tryptophan. The order of the fields is clone size, J gene, V gene, D gene, CDR3 DNA, CDR3 protein. A D gene is named only where the DNA matches it firmly. Clone sizes are given selectively: once, few, many, or a class where the clone is expanded.

- | TRBJ1-3 | TRBV18 | TRBD1 | TGTGCCAGCTCACCAAAAGACAGGGTTGGAAACACCATATATTTT | CASSPKDRVGNTIYF
- | TRBJ2-1 | TRBV28 | TRBD2 | TGTGCCAGCAGTTCGGGGACTAGCGGGGGGAATCGTATTGAGCAGTTCTTC | CASSSGTSGGNRIEQFF
once | TRBJ1-1 | TRBV6-5 | - | TGTGCCAGCAGTTACCGTGGGGACACTGAAGCTTTCTTT | CASSYRGDTEAFF
- | TRBJ1-5 | TRBV24-1 | - | TGTGCCACCAGTGATTTGTACAGTAATCAGCCCCAGCATTTT | CATSDLYSNQPQHF
- | TRBJ2-5 | TRBV4-1 | TRBD2 | TGCGCCAGCAGCCAAGATCCGGGGGGGCCAGGGACCCAGTACTTC | CASSQDPGGPGTQYF
- | TRBJ1-3 | TRBV11-2 | - | TGTGCCAGCAGCCCTCGGGGGGCTGATTACTCTGGAAACACCATATATTTT | CASSPRGADYSGNTIYF
- | TRBJ1-4 | TRBV12-5 | TRBD1 | TGTGCTAGTGGTTTGGTACTAACAGGGGGTAATGAAAAACTGTTTTTT | CASGLVLTGGNEKLFF
- | TRBJ2-2 | TRBV9 | TRBD1 | TGTGCCAGCAGCGCACAGGGGGCGCGGAGCGGGGAGCTGTTTTTT | CASSAQGARSGELFF
once | TRBJ1-2 | TRBV2 | - | TGTGCCAGCACCCTGGCGGGGGCAGGGGGCTACACCTTC | CASTLAGAGGYTF
- | TRBJ2-2 | TRBV7-8 | TRBD1 | TGTGCCAGCAGCTACAGGGGCACCGGGGAGCTGTTTTTT | CASSYRGTGELFF
- | TRBJ1-2 | TRBV9 | - | TGTGCCAGCAGCGCTAAGTTCGGCTATGGCTACACCTTC | CASSAKFGYGYTF
- | TRBJ1-1 | TRBV6-4 | - | TGTGCCAGCAGTTTACAGGGGAACACTGAAGCTTTCTTT | CASSLQGNTEAFF
- | TRBJ1-4 | TRBV19 | - | TGTGCCAGTAGTATGGCGGAGCTTAATGAAAAACTGTTTTTT | CASSMAELNEKLFF
- | TRBJ2-1 | TRBV5-4 | - | TGTGCCAGCAGCTTGGCCGTAGGACAGCCGTCCTACAATGAGCAGTTCTTC | CASSLAVGQPSYNEQFF
- | TRBJ2-5 | TRBV5-1 | - | TGCGCCAGCAGCTTGGACAGCCAGACCCAGTACTTC | CASSLDSQTQYF
- | TRBJ1-1 | TRBV10-3 | TRBD1 | TGTGCCATCAAGGGGACAGCCAACACTGAAGCTTTCTTT | CAIKGTANTEAFF
- | TRBJ1-2 | TRBV28 | - | TGTGCCAGCAGTTTATCCGCGACGGGTAACTATGGCTACACCTTC | CASSLSATGNYGYTF
- | TRBJ2-5 | TRBV9 | TRBD2 | TGTGCCAGCAGCGTGGGACTAGCGGGGGCCCCGCGGGAGACCCAGTACTTC | CASSVGLAGAPRETQYF
- | TRBJ1-2 | TRBV10-3 | - | TGTGCCATCAGACCCCCGGGGGGGTATGGCTACACCTTC | CAIRPPGGYGYTF
- | TRBJ2-5 | TRBV7-9 | - | TGTGCCAGCAGCTCCATTATACTCGGGACGGGAGAGACCCAGTACTTC | CASSSIILGTGETQYF
- | TRBJ2-7 | TRBV7-2 | TRBD1 | TGTGCCAGCAGCTTAACAGGACAGGGGAGCGAGCAGTACTTC | CASSLTGQGSEQYF
once | TRBJ2-2 | TRBV5-1 | - | TGCGCCAGCAGCTTGATCCTCACCGGGGAGCTGTTTTTT | CASSLILTGELFF
- | TRBJ1-1 | TRBV4-1 | - | TGCGCCAGCAGCCCCTCGGCGGGTGATACTGAAGCTTTCTTT | CASSPSAGDTEAFF
- | TRBJ2-3 | TRBV6-5 | - | TGTGCCTCCAGGTTGTCTGGCGGCACAGATACGCAGTATTTT | CASRLSGGTDTQYF
- | TRBJ1-1 | TRBV5-1 | - | TGCGCCAGCAGCTTGGATCAGGGGAGGCGCACTGAAGCTTTCTTT | CASSLDQGRRTEAFF
- | TRBJ2-6 | TRBV4-2 | - | TGTGCCAGCAGCCCTATGGGACCCCCCGTTTCGGGGGCCAACGTCCTGACTTTC | CASSPMGPPVSGANVLTF
- | TRBJ2-3 | TRBV30 | - | TGTGCCTGGAGTGTAGGGACAGATACGCAGTATTTT | CAWSVGTDTQYF
- | TRBJ1-3 | TRBV11-2 | - | TGTGCCAGCAGCTTAGATTCTGGTCTCTCTGGAAACACCATATATTTT | CASSLDSGLSGNTIYF
- | TRBJ2-6 | TRBV7-9 | - | TGTGCCAGCACCATACGGGTCCATAGGGGGAAATCTGGGGCCAACGTCCTGACTTTC | CASTIRVHRGKSGANVLTF
- | TRBJ2-5 | TRBV5-1 | TRBD2 | TGCGCCAGCGGGACTAGCGACAACCAGTACTTC | CASGTSDNQYF
- | TRBJ1-1 | TRBV5-1 | - | TGCGCCAGCAGCTTGGATGGGACCCTGAACACTGAAGCTTTCTTT | CASSLDGTLNTEAFF
once | TRBJ2-5 | TRBV6-2/TRBV6-3 | TRBD2 | TGTGCCAGCAGTTACGCGGGGGTAGAGACCCAGTACTTC | CASSYAGVETQYF
- | TRBJ2-5 | TRBV28 | - | TGTGCCAGCAGTTTTTTGACAGGAGCCGTGGAGACCCAGTACTTC | CASSFLTGAVETQYF
- | TRBJ2-7 | TRBV27 | - | TGTGCCAGCAGTCCATCCTCCTACGAGCAGTACTTC | CASSPSSYEQYF
- | TRBJ2-5 | TRBV9 | - | TGTGCCAGCAGCGTAGCGGGGGAATTCCGGGAGACCCAGTACTTC | CASSVAGEFRETQYF
- | TRBJ2-4 | TRBV5-1 | - | TGCGCCAGCAGCGCATCCGGGACTCCCCTCGGCAAAAACATTCAGTACTTC | CASSASGTPLGKNIQYF
- | TRBJ2-7 | TRBV19 | - | TGTGCCAGTAGTATAGAGTACTCCTACGAGCAGTACTTC | CASSIEYSYEQYF